Sequencing of this TCR beta chain was carried out in a study of T-cell memory formation after mild COVID-19. Study at large: Each donor largely had its own TCR clusters.

Barcoded TCR alpha and TCR beta cDNA libraries with UMIs came from 5'RACE using constant-segment primers. TCRdb recomputed calls from the 5' RACE reads with MiXCR, one row per CDR3 protein. Of around 300,000 distinct CDR3 sequences listed, about an eighth are singletons. The CDR3 is made up of 20 amino acids. Trimming took 1 base from V and 0 from J; bases not matched to a gene: 14. Germline assignment: CDR1 LGHNA and CDR2 YSLEER. Regarding this clonotype: Its antigen is not identified.

Notes on the study in general: Those CD4+ clones that contracted were mainly in CM and EM (CD8+ ones in EMRA). Pre-infection memory carried some responding clones, suggesting that cross-reactive memory joined.

Input material: PBMCs or a T cell subset sorted from them (not recorded which). The gene calls are TRBV4-3 and TRBJ2-2; 7 positions match TRBD2. The sequence was obtained from a young man who had mild COVID-19 (a few samples of this study predate the infection). Cell type and time point are not known. As DNA, the CDR3 is TGCGCCAGCAGCCAAGCCCTCCGGGACTACCCAAGATCGAACACCGGGGAGCTGTTTTTT. Its protein is CASSQALRDYPRSNTGELFF.